The sequence of this TCR beta chain was determined in a study of T-cell reconstitution after alpha-beta-depleted transplantation in children. This clonotype was seen more than once but under ten times. The antigen remains unidentified. The CDR3 runs to 16 residues. CDR1 MNHEY and CDR2 SMNVEV come from the germline V gene (reference sequence). Germline trimming cut 5 bases from V and 3 bases from J; bases unmatched to any gene: 13. Points from the study as a whole: It was surviving recipient T cells and thymic progenitors that gave some patients high TCRbeta diversity at day 60. As was reported, about two months after transplant, alpha-beta T cells came from several hundred expanded graft clones. T-cell counts and diversity were attributed mostly to newly produced T cells one year after transplant.

A library of TCRbeta sequences, prepared with unique molecular identifiers, was generated. One entry per CDR3 protein results from TCRdb running MiXCR on the PCR reads. The sample holds hundreds of thousands of distinct CDR3 sequences, around 13% seen once. The source of this sequence is a male patient between 10 and 17 years old who had a stem cell transplant for acute myeloid leukemia, so the T cells may come from the graft donor. Sequenced material: PBMCs, mostly from graft donor cells, taken 360 days after TCRalphabeta/CD19-depleted stem cell transplant. The chain is built from TRBV27 and TRBJ2-7, with 7 bases lining up with TRBD1. The CDR3, as DNA: TGTGCCAGCAGTACCTATAGGGCAGGGGGTGGCTACGAGCAGTACTTC. Its protein is CASSTYRAGGGYEQYF.